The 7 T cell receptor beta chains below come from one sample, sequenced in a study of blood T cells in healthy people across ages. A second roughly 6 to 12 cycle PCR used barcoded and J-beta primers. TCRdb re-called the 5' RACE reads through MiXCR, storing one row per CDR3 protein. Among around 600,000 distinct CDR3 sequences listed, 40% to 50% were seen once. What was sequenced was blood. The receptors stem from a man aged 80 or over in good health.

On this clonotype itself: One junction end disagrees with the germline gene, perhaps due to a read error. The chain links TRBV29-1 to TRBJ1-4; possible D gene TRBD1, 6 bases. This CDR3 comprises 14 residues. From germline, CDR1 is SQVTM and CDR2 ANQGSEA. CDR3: CSVASGGSKEKLFF. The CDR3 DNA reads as TGCAGCGTCGCCTCGGGGGGCTCTAAGGAAAAACTGTTTTTT. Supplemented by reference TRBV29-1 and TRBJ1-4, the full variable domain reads SAVISQKPSRDICQRGTSLTIQCQVDSQVTMMFWYRQQPGQSLTLIATANQGSEATYESGFVIDKFPISRPNLTFSTLTVSNMSPEDSSIYLCSVASGGSKEKLFFGSGTQLSVL.

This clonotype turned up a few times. CDR3 nucleotide sequence: TGCGCCAGCAGCTTGGGGTCAGAAGACTATGGCTACACCTTC. It codes for CASSLGSEDYGYTF. This sequence joins TRBV5-1 and TRBJ1-2, with D uncertain. V was clipped by 0 bases and J by 3 bases, with 9 bases between them. Per the germline V gene, CDR1 is SGHRS and CDR2 is YFSETQ. CDR3 length: 14 amino acids. The variable domain in full, completed from reference TRBV5-1 and TRBJ1-2, reads KAGVTQTPRYLIKTRGQQVTLSCSPISGHRSVSWYQQTPGQGLQFLFEYFSETQRNKGNFPGRFSGRQFSNSRSEMNVSTLELGDSALYLCASSLGSEDYGYTFGSGTRLTVV.

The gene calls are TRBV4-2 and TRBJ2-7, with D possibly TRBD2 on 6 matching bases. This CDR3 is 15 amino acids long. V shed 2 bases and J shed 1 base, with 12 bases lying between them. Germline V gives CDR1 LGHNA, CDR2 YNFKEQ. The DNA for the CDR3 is TGTGCCAGCAGCCAACGGGTGGAGGGATCCTACGAGCAGTACTTC. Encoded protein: CASSQRVEGSYEQYF.

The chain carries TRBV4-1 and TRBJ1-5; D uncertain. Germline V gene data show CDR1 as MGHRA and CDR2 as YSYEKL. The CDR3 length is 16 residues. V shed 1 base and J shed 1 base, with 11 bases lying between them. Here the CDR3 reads CASSQGVMLSNQPQHF. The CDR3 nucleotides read TGCGCCAGCAGCCAAGGTGTCATGTTGAGCAATCAGCCCCAGCATTTT.

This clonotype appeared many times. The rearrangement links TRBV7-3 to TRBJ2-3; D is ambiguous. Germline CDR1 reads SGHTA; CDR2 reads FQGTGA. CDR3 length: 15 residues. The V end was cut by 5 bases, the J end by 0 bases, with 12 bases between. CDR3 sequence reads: CASSNGVLSTDTQYF. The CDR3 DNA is TGTGCCAGCAGCAACGGAGTTCTTAGCACAGATACGCAGTATTTT.

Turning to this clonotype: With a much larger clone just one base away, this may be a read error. The chain's CDR3 is CSARVGQETQFF. The CDR3 DNA follows: TGCAGTGCTAGGGTAGGCCAGGAGACCCAGTTCTTC. The chain couples TRBV20-1 to TRBJ2-1, with no clear D. The germline V and J ends were trimmed by 3 bases and 13 bases, with 16 bases remaining between them. CDR1 DFQATT and CDR2 SNEGSKA come from the germline V gene (reference sequence). The length of the CDR3 is 12 residues.

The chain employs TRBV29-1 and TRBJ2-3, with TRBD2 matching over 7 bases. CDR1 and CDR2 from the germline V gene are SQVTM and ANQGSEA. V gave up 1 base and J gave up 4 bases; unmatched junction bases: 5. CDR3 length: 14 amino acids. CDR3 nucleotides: TGCAGCGTTGAAGGGGAGGGTGTCCCAGATACGCAGTATTTT. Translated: CSVEGEGVPDTQYF.